A selection of T cell receptor beta chains follows, all from one sample in a study of blood T cells in healthy people across ages. MiXCR was run by TCRdb on the 5' RACE reads, yielding one entry per CDR3 protein. The sample shows about 800,000 distinct CDR3 sequences, around 25% of them seen only once. The data also belong to a second study, concerning T cells of mothers and their children.

The sequenced sample was blood. These receptors came from a boy aged 5-17 years in good health. Each CDR3 is given with its conserved first and last residue. The order of the fields is clone size, V gene, J gene, D gene, CDR3 length, CDR3 protein, CDR3 DNA. The D gene is left open where the match is weak. Rows may omit the clone size; those that give it use once, few, many or a size class.

.	TRBV20-1	TRBJ2-3	TRBD2	15	CSAPLAGGGTDTQYF	TGCAGTGCTCCCTTAGCGGGAGGAGGCACAGATACGCAGTATTTT
.	TRBV2	TRBJ2-5	.	15	CASVFGPSPGETQYF	TGTGCCAGCGTTTTTGGCCCGAGCCCGGGGGAGACCCAGTACTTC
few	TRBV24-1	TRBJ2-7	.	14	CATSDVTQPYEQYF	TGTGCCACCAGTGATGTGACCCAACCCTACGAGCAGTACTTC
.	TRBV20-1	TRBJ2-7	TRBD1	15	CSARRQGARTYEQYF	TGCAGTGCTAGGCGACAGGGGGCCAGGACCTACGAGCAGTACTTC
few	TRBV27	TRBJ2-2	.	14	CASSFPRAHGELFF	TGTGCCAGCAGTTTCCCCAGGGCACACGGGGAGCTGTTTTTT
.	TRBV18	TRBJ1-5	.	14	CASSPDSSNHPQHF	TGTGCCAGCTCACCAGACAGTAGCAATCATCCCCAGCATTTT
few	TRBV9	TRBJ2-7	.	15	CASSPSATGSYEQYF	TGTGCCAGCAGCCCTAGCGCGACCGGATCCTACGAGCAGTACTTC
few	TRBV7-7	TRBJ2-5	.	16	CASSLGFRPVSETQYF	TGTGCTAGCAGCTTAGGGTTTCGGCCTGTCAGCGAGACCCAGTACTTC
few	TRBV20-1	TRBJ2-1	.	8	CSAPPQFF	TGCAGTGCCCCGCCGCAGTTCTTC
.	TRBV7-9	TRBJ2-5	TRBD1	17	CASSLVGTAFSQETQYF	TGTGCCAGCAGCTTAGTTGGGACAGCCTTCAGCCAAGAGACCCAGTACTTC
few	TRBV25-1	TRBJ2-5	.	15	CASREAGWGQETQYF	TGTGCCAGCAGGGAAGCAGGGTGGGGGCAAGAGACCCAGTACTTC
few	TRBV19	TRBJ1-5	TRBD1	13	CASTGQGHQPQHF	TGTGCCAGTACGGGACAGGGGCATCAGCCCCAGCATTTT
many	TRBV20-1	TRBJ2-1	TRBD2	17	CSLDSTSGSGINNEQFF	TGCAGTCTCGATTCGACTAGCGGGAGTGGGATCAACAATGAGCAGTTCTTC
few	TRBV12-3/TRBV12-4	TRBJ1-2	.	14	CASSWDWTDYGYTF	TGTGCCAGCAGTTGGGACTGGACGGACTATGGCTACACCTTC
.	TRBV27	TRBJ2-7	.	15	CASRYSVGGTYEQYF	TGTGCCAGCAGATATAGTGTCGGCGGGACCTACGAGCAGTACTTC
few	TRBV4-3	TRBJ2-7	TRBD1	17	CASSQDLPGTDSYEQYF	TGCGCCAGCAGCCAAGATCTCCCCGGGACAGACTCCTACGAGCAGTACTTC
many	TRBV10-3	TRBJ1-3	TRBD1	15	CAISRQGANGNTIYF	TGTGCCATCAGCCGACAGGGGGCGAATGGAAACACCATATATTTT
.	TRBV7-3	TRBJ2-5	TRBD1	14	CASSSTGGEETQYF	TGTGCCAGCAGCTCTACAGGGGGCGAAGAGACCCAGTACTTC
.	TRBV4-3	TRBJ2-2	.	16	CASSQDRVELTGELFF	TGCGCCAGCAGCCAAGATCGTGTGGAACTCACCGGGGAGCTGTTTTTT
few	TRBV3-1	TRBJ2-4	.	14	CASSQVDEGDIQYF	TGTGCCAGCAGCCAAGTAGACGAGGGTGACATTCAGTACTTC
.	TRBV7-9	TRBJ1-6	TRBD1	16	CASSLDGTASNSPLHF	TGTGCCAGCAGCTTAGATGGGACAGCGTCTAATTCACCCCTCCACTTT
.	TRBV6-6	TRBJ1-3	.	14	CASNQGYSGNTIYF	TGTGCCAGCAACCAGGGGTATTCTGGAAACACCATATATTTT
few	TRBV6-5	TRBJ2-2	TRBD2	17	CASSYSKAGGYSGELFF	TGTGCCAGCAGTTACTCGAAAGCGGGAGGGTATTCCGGGGAGCTGTTTTTT
.	TRBV20-1	TRBJ2-5	TRBD2	16	CSATSIAGGQGETQYF	TGCAGTGCTACTAGCATAGCGGGGGGGCAGGGAGAGACCCAGTACTTC
.	TRBV6-1	TRBJ2-5	.	11	CASSELVPQYF	TGTGCCAGCAGTGAATTGGTCCCCCAGTACTTC
few	TRBV7-9	TRBJ1-4	.	17	CASSSKGPPGHSEKLFF	TGTGCCAGCAGCTCTAAGGGCCCCCCGGGGCATAGTGAAAAACTGTTTTTT
few	TRBV29-1	TRBJ2-1	TRBD1	15	CSATPRDRGLNEQFF	TGCAGCGCAACCCCACGGGACAGGGGGCTGAATGAGCAGTTCTTC
.	TRBV28	TRBJ2-6	.	16	CASISQEYSGANILTF	TGTGCCAGCATCTCGCAGGAATACTCTGGGGCCAACATCCTGACTTTC
few	TRBV13	TRBJ2-7	.	16	CASSFTKIAHAYEQYF	TGTGCCAGCAGCTTTACAAAAATAGCGCATGCCTACGAGCAGTACTTC
.	TRBV5-1	TRBJ2-3	.	15	CASSLDRGITDTQYF	TGCGCCAGCAGCTTGGATAGGGGGATCACAGATACGCAGTATTTT
.	TRBV24-1	TRBJ2-5	.	12	CATSDPTMVLFF	TGTGCCACCAGTGATCCTACCATGGTGCTGTTCTTC
.	TRBV2	TRBJ1-6	TRBD1	15	CASSKTGVGNSPLHF	TGTGCCAGCAGTAAGACAGGGGTGGGTAATTCACCCCTCCACTTT
.	TRBV7-8	TRBJ2-5	TRBD2	19	CASSLSAAGLYYFQETQYF	TGTGCCAGCAGCTTATCGGCCGCGGGACTATATTATTTCCAAGAGACCCAGTACTTC
.	TRBV6-5	TRBJ1-1	.	14	CASNNRDMNTEAFF	TGTGCCAGCAACAACAGGGATATGAACACTGAAGCTTTCTTT
.	TRBV20-1	TRBJ2-5	.	12	CSARLGEETQYF	TGCAGTGCTCGTCTAGGAGAAGAGACCCAGTACTTC
.	TRBV12-3/TRBV12-4	TRBJ2-7	TRBD1	13	CASSDRVWYEQYF	TGTGCCAGCAGCGACAGGGTTTGGTACGAGCAGTACTTC
.	TRBV11-2	TRBJ1-2	TRBD1	11	CASSSGQGYTF	TGTGCCAGCAGCTCGGGACAGGGCTACACCTTC
.	TRBV4-3	TRBJ2-2	TRBD1	16	CASSQGGGAYTGELFF	TGCGCCAGCAGCCAAGGAGGGGGCGCGTACACCGGGGAGCTGTTTTTT
.	TRBV20-1	TRBJ2-1	.	13	CSASWGGYNEQFF	TGCAGTGCTAGTTGGGGTGGGTACAATGAGCAGTTCTTC
.	TRBV29-1	TRBJ1-2	TRBD1	12	CSVFDRVHGYTF	TGCAGCGTTTTTGACAGGGTCCATGGCTACACCTTC
.	TRBV7-9	TRBJ2-7	.	14	CASSPLAPTYEQYF	TGTGCCAGCAGCCCTCTAGCACCCACCTACGAGCAGTACTTC
.	TRBV27	TRBJ2-5	.	16	CASRSRNAGPQETQYF	TGTGCCAGCAGATCCCGAAACGCGGGGCCACAAGAGACCCAGTACTTC
few	TRBV19	TRBJ2-1	.	12	CASMDSYNEQFF	TGTGCCAGTATGGACTCCTACAATGAGCAGTTCTTC